The present T cell receptor beta chain was sequenced within a study of blood T cell repertoires in COVID-19. Study overall: Researchers got acute and convalescent COVID-19 samples from the United States, Italy and Spain.

This CDR3 spans 15 amino acids. CDR1 is SGHRS and CDR2 is YFSETQ in the germline V gene. Unmatched junction bases numbered 5, after V lost 2 bases and J lost 6 bases. TCRdb's copy holds only in-frame clones and misses some; the assay was immunoSEQ multiplex PCR. The sample has 400,000 to 550,000 clones; about 90% are singletons. This clone was counted once. Recruitment covered about 25 US areas and drew participants whose ages spanned roughly 18 to 89 years. This chain joins TRBV5-1 and TRBJ2-3, with 11 bases that match TRBD2. This TCR was recovered from a woman aged 18-29 years with acute COVID-19. Sequencing was carried out using PBMCs or T cells enriched from blood (not recorded which). The CDR3 spells CASSFTSGGSDTQYF. CDR3 sequence (DNA): TGCGCCAGCAGCTTCACTAGCGGGGGTTCGGATACGCAGTATTTT.